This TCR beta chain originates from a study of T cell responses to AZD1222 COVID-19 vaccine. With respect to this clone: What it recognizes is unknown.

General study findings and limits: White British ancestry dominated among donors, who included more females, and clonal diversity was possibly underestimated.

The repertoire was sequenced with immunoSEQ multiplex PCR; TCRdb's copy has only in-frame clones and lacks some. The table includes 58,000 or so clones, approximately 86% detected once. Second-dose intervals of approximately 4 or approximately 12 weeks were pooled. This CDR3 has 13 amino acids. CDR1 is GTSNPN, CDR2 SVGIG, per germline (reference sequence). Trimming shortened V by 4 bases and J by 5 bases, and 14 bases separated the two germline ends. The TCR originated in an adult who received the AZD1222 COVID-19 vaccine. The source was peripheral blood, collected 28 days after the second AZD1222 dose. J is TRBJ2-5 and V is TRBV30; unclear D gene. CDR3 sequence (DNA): TGTGCCTGGAACATCCGGACCCTTGAGACCCAGTACTTC. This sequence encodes CAWNIRTLETQYF.